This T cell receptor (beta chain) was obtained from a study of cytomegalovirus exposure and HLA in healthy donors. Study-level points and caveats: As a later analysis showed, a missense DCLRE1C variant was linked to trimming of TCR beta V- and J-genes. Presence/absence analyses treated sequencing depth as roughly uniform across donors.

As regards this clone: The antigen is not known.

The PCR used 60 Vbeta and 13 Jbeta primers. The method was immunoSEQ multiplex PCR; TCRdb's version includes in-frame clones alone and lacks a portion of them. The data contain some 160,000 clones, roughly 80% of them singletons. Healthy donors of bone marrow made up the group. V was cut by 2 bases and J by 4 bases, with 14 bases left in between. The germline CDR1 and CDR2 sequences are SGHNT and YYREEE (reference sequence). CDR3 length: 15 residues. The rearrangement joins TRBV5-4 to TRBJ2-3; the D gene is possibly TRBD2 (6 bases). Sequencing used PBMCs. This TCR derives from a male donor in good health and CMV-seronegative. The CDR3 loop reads CASSFAGTSADTQYF. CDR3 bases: TGTGCCAGCAGCTTTGCGGGGACCAGCGCAGATACGCAGTATTTT.